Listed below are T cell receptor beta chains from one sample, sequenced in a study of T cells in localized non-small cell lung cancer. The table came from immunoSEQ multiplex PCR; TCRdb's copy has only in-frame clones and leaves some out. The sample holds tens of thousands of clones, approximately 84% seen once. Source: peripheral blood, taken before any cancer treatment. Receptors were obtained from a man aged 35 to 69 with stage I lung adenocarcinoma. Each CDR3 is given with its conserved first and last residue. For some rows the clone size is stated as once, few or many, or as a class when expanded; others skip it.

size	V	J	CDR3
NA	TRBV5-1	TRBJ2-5	CASSLTGAKETQYF
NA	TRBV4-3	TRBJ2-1	CASSQDLGTAGPEQFF
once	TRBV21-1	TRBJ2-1	CASSKKELVGRRATYNEQFF
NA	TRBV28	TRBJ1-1	CATGVANTEAFF
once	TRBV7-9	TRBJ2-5	CASSFSNQETQYF
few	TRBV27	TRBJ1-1	CASSYRMNTEAFF
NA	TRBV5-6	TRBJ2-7	CASSLTYEQYF
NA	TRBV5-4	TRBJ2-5	CASSLVWDRGQETQYF
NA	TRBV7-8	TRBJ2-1	CASGNEPVGPYNEQFF
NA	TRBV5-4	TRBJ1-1	CASSQGMAEAFF
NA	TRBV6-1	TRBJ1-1	CASSPYGQGAFF
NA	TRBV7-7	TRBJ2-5	CASSLAGTLQETQYF
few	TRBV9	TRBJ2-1	CASSGGSGSYNEQFF
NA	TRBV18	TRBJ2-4	CASSPTQEKNIQYF
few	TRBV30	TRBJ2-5	CAWDGGLQETQYF
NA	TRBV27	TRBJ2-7	CASSLSGVPEQYF
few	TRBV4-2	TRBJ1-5	CASSQEGASNQPQHF
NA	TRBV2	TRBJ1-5	CASTQYGQPQHF
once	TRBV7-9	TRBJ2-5	CASSLYVGGGRETQYF
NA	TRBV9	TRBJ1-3	CASSPRGGGNTIYF
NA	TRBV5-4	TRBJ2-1	CASSSRGGLDGNEQFF
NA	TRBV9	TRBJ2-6	CASSVVQASGANVLTF
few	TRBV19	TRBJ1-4	CASSSHQVANEKLFF
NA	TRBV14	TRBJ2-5	CASSQLEETQYF
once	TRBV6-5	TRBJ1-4	CASSYGQLNEKLFF
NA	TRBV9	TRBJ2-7	CASSARGATSYEQYF
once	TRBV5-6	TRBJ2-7	CASSFVGTGSYEQYF
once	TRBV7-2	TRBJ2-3	CASSSFKPDTQYF
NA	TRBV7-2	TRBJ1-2	CASSLERGTGYTF
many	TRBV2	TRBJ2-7	CASSERRPISYEQYF
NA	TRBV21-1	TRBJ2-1	CASSRDGIAGSSYNEQFF
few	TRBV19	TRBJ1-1	CASARGAGRGNTEAFF
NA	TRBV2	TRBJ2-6	CATRDRGVGANVLTF
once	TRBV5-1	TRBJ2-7	CASSGSGGSYEQYF
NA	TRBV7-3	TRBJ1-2	CASRQGRGAVYGYTF
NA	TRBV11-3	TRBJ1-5	CASSLDTWYGRKDQPQHF
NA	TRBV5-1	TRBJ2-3	CASSTEFKTQYF
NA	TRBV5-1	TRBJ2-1	CASSVAAGGYNEQFF
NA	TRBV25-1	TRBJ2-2	CASSGLGTLTGELFF
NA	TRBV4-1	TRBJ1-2	CASSHQLVVSYGYTF
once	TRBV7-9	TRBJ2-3	CASSLARTSPTDTQYF
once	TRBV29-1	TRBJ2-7	CSVEPGGPSYEQYF
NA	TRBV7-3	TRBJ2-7	CASSSTGGGEQYF
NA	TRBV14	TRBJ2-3	CASSQVIWPTTDTQYF
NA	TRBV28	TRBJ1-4	CASSTEVNEKLFF
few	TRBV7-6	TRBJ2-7	CASSYGRSSYEQYF
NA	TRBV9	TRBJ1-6	CASSVDGTDGSPLHF
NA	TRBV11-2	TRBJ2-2	CASSPNLGGLNTGELFF
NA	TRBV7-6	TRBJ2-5	CASSLARGLPQETQYF
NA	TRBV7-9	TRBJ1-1	CASSSLRGSNTEAFF